This entry features one TCR beta chain sequence. The data are from a study of blood T cell repertoires in COVID-19. Across the whole study: The United States, Italy and Spain provided the acute and convalescent COVID-19 samples. Sources were T cells, B-cell-depleted T cells, or PBMCs; the material itself was cDNA or gDNA.

As processed by the authors: Counts of nucleated cells, estimated from reference gene primer amplification, were obtained. The data were produced by immunoSEQ multiplex PCR, yet TCRdb's version contains in-frame clones alone and is incomplete. The V and J calls and clone size were taken over from that table, and D and trimming were inferred from the DNA. The sample has 100,000 to 150,000 clones, about four fifths seen once; the top ten hold 9% to 14%. The receptor was isolated from a human donor in a cohort sampled during active COVID-19. Material for sequencing was peripheral blood.

The CDR3 loop is CASSPQRTGEETQYF. The CDR3, as DNA: TGTGCCAGCTCACCACAGAGGACAGGGGAAGAGACCCAGTACTTC. J is TRBJ2-5 and V is TRBV18; TRBD1 matches 9 bases. Losses at the gene ends were 1 base for V and 3 bases for J; bases not matched to a gene: 3. The CDR3 has 15 residues. The V gene's germline CDR1 is KGHSH and CDR2 LQKENI.